This T cell receptor beta chain was identified during a study of blood T cell repertoires in COVID-19. The wider study: Whether acute or convalescent, the COVID-19 samples came from the United States, Italy and Spain. Sources were T cells, B-cell-depleted T cells, or PBMCs; the material itself was cDNA or gDNA.

Original processing methods: Reference gene primer amplification gave estimated nucleated cell counts. The method was immunoSEQ multiplex PCR; TCRdb's version includes in-frame clones alone and lacks a portion of them. Clone size and V and J calls were adopted from that table, with D and trimming inferred from the DNA. Of roughly 200,000 clones listed, about nine tenths were seen once; the top ten hold more than 5.5%. The J segment lost 5 bases and the V segment lost 6 bases, leaving 10 bases of the junction unmatched. Per the germline V gene, CDR1 is MNHEY and CDR2 is SMNVEV (reference sequence). This CDR3 is 16 amino acids long.

The TCR originated in an elderly man with acute or convalescent COVID-19. Sequenced sample: peripheral blood. The chain has TRBV27 and TRBJ2-1; 10 bases match TRBD1. CDR3 loop: CASRTQGQGRDNEQFF. The CDR3 bases are TGTGCCAGCAGAACACAGGGACAGGGGAGAGACAATGAGCAGTTCTTC.